One and the same sample provided the 26 T cell receptor beta chains below, sequenced in a study of T cells after yellow fever vaccination. A single record per CDR3 protein comes from TCRdb applying MiXCR to the 5' RACE reads. The table records under 100,000 distinct CDR3 sequences, roughly 6% of them present only once. Sample: CD8+ T cells sorted from PBMCs, taken 10 days after the yellow fever booster vaccination. These receptors all stem from a man between 18 and 29 years old who received the YFV17D yellow fever vaccine.

The sample holds a few counts of this clonotype. The chain is built from TRBV6-6 and TRBJ2-2, with D unresolved. V shed 2 bases and J shed 2 bases, with 9 bases lying between them. The CDR3 has 15 amino acids. Germline lookup yields CDR1 MNHNY and CDR2 SVGAGI (reference sequence). Here the CDR3 reads CASSYLQLNTGELFF. The DNA for the CDR3 is TGTGCCAGCAGTTACCTACAGCTAAACACCGGGGAGCTGTTTTTT.

The chain uses TRBV28 and TRBJ2-7; TRBD2 matches at 9 bases. Germline V CDR1 and CDR2: MDHEN, SYDVKM. V was clipped by 5 bases and J by 7 bases; unmatched bases: 15. CDR3 size: 16 residues. The CDR3 bases are TGTGCCAGCAGTCGTATAGATAGCGGGGGCCTACTAGAGCAGTACTTC. This sequence encodes CASSRIDSGGLLEQYF.

The table lists this clonotype with many counts. This sequence joins TRBV19 and TRBJ2-1; D gene unclear. The germline gives CDR1 LNHDA, CDR2 SQIVND (reference sequence). The V end was cut by 3 bases, the J end by 4 bases, with 7 bases between. CDR3 length equals 13 residues. CDR3 coding DNA: TGTGCCAGTAGTATCGGATTTTACAATGAGCAGTTCTTC. Translation: CASSIGFYNEQFF.

In its sample, this clonotype was seen a few times. The rearrangement joins TRBV7-6 to TRBJ2-5; 12 bases match TRBD2. The length of the CDR3 is 17 residues. The germline CDR1 and CDR2 sequences are SGHVS and FNYEAQ. V shed 4 bases and J 5 bases; nucleotides not matched to a gene: 11. CDR3 sequence (DNA): TGTGCCAGCAGCTCCCAATATACCGGGACTAGCGGGGAGACCCAGTACTTC. It yields the protein CASSSQYTGTSGETQYF. Full variable domain (outside the CDR3, taken from reference TRBV7-6 and TRBJ2-5): GAGVSQSPRYKVTKRGQDVALRCDPISGHVSLYWYRQALGQGPEFLTYFNYEAQQDKSGLPNDRFSAERPEGSISTLTIQRTEQRDSAMYRCASSSQYTGTSGETQYFGPGTRLLVL.

The V gene is TRBV4-3, the J gene TRBJ1-1; unclear D gene. The CDR3 extends over 14 amino acids. Looked up from germline, CDR1 is LGHNA and CDR2 is YSLEER. V dropped 2 bases and J dropped 1 base, with 8 bases sitting between them. This CDR3 reads CASSQWEGNTEAFF. CDR3 DNA sequence: TGCGCCAGCAGCCAATGGGAGGGGAACACTGAAGCTTTCTTT.

The chain carries TRBV6-5 and TRBJ2-7; D is perhaps TRBD1 (5 bases). CDR3 length: 13 amino acids. V was clipped by 0 bases and J by 5 bases, with 8 bases between them. Germline assignment: CDR1 MNHEY and CDR2 SVGAGI. CDR3 residues: CASSYSQGDEQYV. For the CDR3, the DNA is TGTGCCAGCAGTTACTCGCAAGGGGACGAGCAGTACGTC.

This clonotype was picked up many times. The rearrangement joins TRBV25-1 to TRBJ2-5; D gene ambiguous. Germline assignment: CDR1 MGHDK and CDR2 SYGVNS. The V end lost 1 base, the J end lost 2 bases, and 11 bases lay between the germline ends. This CDR3 contains 15 residues. Written as DNA, the CDR3 is TGTGCCAGCAGTGAATTCGTGGGGATTCAAGAGACCCAGTACTTC. This gives the protein CASSEFVGIQETQYF. Using reference TRBV25-1 and TRBJ2-5 for the parts outside the CDR3, the full variable domain is EADIYQTPRYLVIGTGKKITLECSQTMGHDKMYWYQQDPGMELHLIHYSYGVNSTEKGDLSSESTVSRIRTEHFPLTLESARPSHTSQYLCASSEFVGIQETQYFGPGTRLLVL.

This clonotype was seen repeatedly, ten times or more. The gene calls are TRBV6-5 and TRBJ2-7; D is possibly TRBD1 (6 bases). V was trimmed by 2 bases and J by 0 bases, leaving 14 bases between them. CDR3 length: 16 residues. Per germline, CDR1 MNHEY and CDR2 SVGAGI. The DNA for the CDR3 is TGTGCCAGCAGTTACAAGCCCAGGGGCTTCTCCTACGAGCAGTACGTC. This sequence encodes CASSYKPRGFSYEQYV.

The CDR3 sequence: CSARALEGNEQFF. The CDR3 DNA reads TGCAGTGCTAGAGCCCTGGAAGGGAATGAGCAGTTCTTC. This sequence joins TRBV20-1 and TRBJ2-1; D remains unclear. The CDR3 is 13 amino acids. Germline V CDR1 and CDR2: DFQATT, SNEGSKA (reference sequence). Trimming stripped 1 base from V and 7 bases from J, with 11 bases between.

This clonotype was seen a few times. The chain is built from TRBV6-5 and TRBJ1-5, with 10 bases aligning to TRBD1. V lost 6 bases to trimming and J lost 7 bases; unmatched junction nucleotides: 6. Germline V gives CDR1 MNHEY, CDR2 SVGAGI. This CDR3 spans 14 amino acids. For the CDR3, the DNA is TGTGCCAGCAGCGACAGGGGGCTCGGGCAGCCCCAGCATTTT. This encodes CASSDRGLGQPQHF.

The rearrangement links TRBV5-1 to TRBJ2-2; D remains unclear. Germline assignment: CDR1 SGHRS and CDR2 YFSETQ. The CDR3 sequence is 14 residues long. V gave up 0 bases and J gave up 0 bases, with 3 bases separating them. In DNA, the CDR3 is TGCGCCAGCAGCTTGGTCTCGAACACCGGGGAGCTGTTTTTT. Translated: CASSLVSNTGELFF.

This clonotype was seen only a few times. The J gene is TRBJ2-7, the V gene TRBV7-2, with 7 bases lining up with TRBD2. This CDR3 has 15 residues. V was clipped by 6 bases and J by 3 bases; unmatched bases: 11. CDR1 and CDR2 (germline): SGHTA, FQGNSA. CDR3 sequence (DNA): TGTGCCAGCAGTTGGTGGGGGGGTCCCAGCTACGAGCAGTACTTC. This encodes CASSWWGGPSYEQYF. Full variable domain (rest looked up from reference TRBV7-2 and TRBJ2-7): GAGVSQSPSNKVTEKGKDVELRCDPISGHTALYWYRQSLGQGLEFLIYFQGNSAPDKSGLPSDRFSAERTGGSVSTLTIQRTQQEDSAVYLCASSWWGGPSYEQYFGPGTRLTVT.

V is TRBV9 and J is TRBJ2-1; D perhaps matches TRBD2 (6 bases). This CDR3 has 15 residues. V was cut by 4 bases and J by 5 bases, with 16 bases left in between. From germline, CDR1 is SGDLS and CDR2 YYNGEE. CDR3 nucleotides: TGTGCCAGCAGCACCCGGGACTGGGCCAACAATGAGCAGTTCTTC. Translation gives CASSTRDWANNEQFF.

This clonotype has more than one count but fewer than ten. This sequence joins TRBV27 and TRBJ1-5; a weak D match, TRBD1 (5 bases). V was trimmed by 3 bases and J by 7 bases, leaving 10 bases between them. CDR3 length: 13 residues. Germline loops: CDR1 MNHEY, CDR2 SMNVEV (reference sequence). The CDR3 here is CASSFRGRQPQHF. CDR3 sequence (DNA): TGTGCCAGCAGTTTTCGGGGCCGCCAGCCCCAGCATTTT.

This clonotype came up a few times. The DNA of the CDR3 is TGTGCCAGCAGCTTAGACGTTACCTACGAGCAGTACTTC. It encodes CASSLDVTYEQYF. The J gene is TRBJ2-7, the V gene TRBV7-3, with D unclear. CDR1 and CDR2 (germline): SGHTA, FQGTGA. V shed 2 bases and J shed 2 bases, with 7 bases lying between them. The CDR3 sequence is 13 residues long.

This rearrangement joins TRBV27 to TRBJ2-2; weak D call: TRBD1 (5 bases). Trimming removed 4 bases at V and 5 bases at J, with 11 bases between. The CDR3 has 14 amino acids. CDR1 is MNHEY and CDR2 is SMNVEV in the germline V gene (reference sequence). CDR3: CASSSLGLTGELFF. CDR3 DNA: TGTGCCAGCAGTTCATTGGGGCTAACCGGGGAGCTGTTTTTT.

This clonotype appeared many times. The chain uses TRBV18 and TRBJ2-5; the match to TRBD1 covers 11 bases. CDR1 and CDR2 from the germline V gene are KGHSH and LQKENI. V lost 3 bases, J lost 7 bases, and 7 bases stayed unmatched. The CDR3 runs to 15 residues. As DNA, the CDR3 is TGTGCCAGCTCACCGGACAGGGGGCCGCATGGGACCCAGTACTTC. Translating it yields CASSPDRGPHGTQYF.

This clonotype has only a few counts. The chain joins TRBV20-1 to TRBJ2-7, with TRBD1 matching over 11 bases. The CDR3 has 15 amino acids. CDR1 is DFQATT, CDR2 SNEGSKA, per germline (reference sequence). CDR3 protein: CSARGDRGGYYEQYV. CDR3 sequence (DNA): TGCAGTGCGAGAGGGGACAGGGGGGGGTACTACGAGCAGTACGTC.

The chain couples TRBV20-1 to TRBJ1-3; 8 bases agree with TRBD1. The germline V gene encodes CDR1 DFQATT and CDR2 SNEGSKA (reference sequence). V gave up 1 base and J gave up 2 bases; unmatched junction bases: 4. The length of the CDR3 is 15 residues. The CDR3 here is CSARGRGLPGNTIYF. CDR3 nucleotides: TGCAGTGCTAGAGGCAGGGGGCTTCCTGGAAACACCATATATTTT.

This clonotype was seen a handful of times. CDR3: CASSQEELAGGETQYF. CDR3 in DNA: TGTGCCAGCAGCCAAGAAGAACTAGCGGGGGGAGAGACCCAGTACTTC. The chain couples TRBV3-1 to TRBJ2-5; 12 bases are a match to TRBD2. This CDR3 has 16 amino acids. Unmatched junction bases numbered 3, after V lost 0 bases and J lost 4 bases. CDR1 is LGHDT and CDR2 is YNNKEL in the germline V gene (reference sequence).

This clonotype was observed a handful of times. The rearrangement uses TRBV18 and TRBJ2-2; a weak D match, TRBD2 (5 bases). This CDR3 has 15 residues. V lost 4 bases and J 0 bases, leaving 9 bases between the germline ends. Germline values: CDR1 KGHSH, CDR2 LQKENI. In nucleotides, the CDR3 is TGTGCCAGCTCACTCGCGAGGGCGAACACCGGGGAGCTGTTTTTT. Protein sequence: CASSLARANTGELFF.

This rearrangement joins TRBV30 to TRBJ2-7, with a tentative D call TRBD1 (5 bases). This CDR3 has 13 residues. The germline V gene encodes CDR1 GTSNPN and CDR2 SVGIG (reference sequence). The V gene lost 8 bases and the J gene lost 5 bases, with 19 bases spanning the gap. CDR3 in amino acids: CAQDGQGWNEQYF. CDR3 nucleotide sequence: TGTGCCCAGGACGGGCAGGGTTGGAACGAGCAGTACTTC.

There are a few counts of this clonotype. The chain joins TRBV5-1 to TRBJ1-4; perhaps TRBD1 as D (5 bases). V gave up 0 bases and J gave up 6 bases, with 15 bases separating them. This CDR3 is built from 16 residues. The germline V gene has CDR1 SGHRS and CDR2 YFSETQ. The CDR3 protein is CASSLDSRGEDEKLFF. The CDR3 nucleotides are TGCGCCAGCAGCTTGGATTCAAGAGGGGAGGATGAAAAACTGTTTTTT.

This clonotype was seen only a few times. The chain joins TRBV27 to TRBJ2-1; 7 nucleotides match TRBD1. This CDR3 has 16 residues. Germline loops: CDR1 MNHEY, CDR2 SMNVEV (reference sequence). Trimming removed 6 bases from V and 2 bases from J; junction bases left unmatched: 10. CDR3 sequence reads: CASRVLTGEPYNEQFF. The CDR3 coding sequence is TGTGCCAGCAGGGTCCTCACAGGGGAGCCCTACAATGAGCAGTTCTTC.

This clonotype showed up just a few times. The chain uses TRBV2 and TRBJ2-3; D might be TRBD1 (6 bases). This CDR3 is 14 amino acids long. From germline, CDR1 is SNHLY and CDR2 FYNNEI. V gave up 4 bases and J gave up 4 bases, with 12 bases separating them. In nucleotides, the CDR3 is TGTGCCAGCAGTGTCCCTCCAGGGGCAGATACGCAGTATTTT. Encoded protein: CASSVPPGADTQYF.

This clonotype was observed at least ten times. V and J are TRBV4-1 and TRBJ2-7, with D perhaps TRBD1 or TRBD2 (5 bases each). From germline, CDR1 is MGHRA and CDR2 YSYEKL. The CDR3 has 15 amino acids. Deletions cut 5 bases from V and 4 bases from J, with 18 bases between. In nucleotides, the CDR3 is TGCGCCAGCAGCTCCCGGGACGTGGGGAAATACGAGCAGTACTTC. It translates to CASSSRDVGKYEQYF.